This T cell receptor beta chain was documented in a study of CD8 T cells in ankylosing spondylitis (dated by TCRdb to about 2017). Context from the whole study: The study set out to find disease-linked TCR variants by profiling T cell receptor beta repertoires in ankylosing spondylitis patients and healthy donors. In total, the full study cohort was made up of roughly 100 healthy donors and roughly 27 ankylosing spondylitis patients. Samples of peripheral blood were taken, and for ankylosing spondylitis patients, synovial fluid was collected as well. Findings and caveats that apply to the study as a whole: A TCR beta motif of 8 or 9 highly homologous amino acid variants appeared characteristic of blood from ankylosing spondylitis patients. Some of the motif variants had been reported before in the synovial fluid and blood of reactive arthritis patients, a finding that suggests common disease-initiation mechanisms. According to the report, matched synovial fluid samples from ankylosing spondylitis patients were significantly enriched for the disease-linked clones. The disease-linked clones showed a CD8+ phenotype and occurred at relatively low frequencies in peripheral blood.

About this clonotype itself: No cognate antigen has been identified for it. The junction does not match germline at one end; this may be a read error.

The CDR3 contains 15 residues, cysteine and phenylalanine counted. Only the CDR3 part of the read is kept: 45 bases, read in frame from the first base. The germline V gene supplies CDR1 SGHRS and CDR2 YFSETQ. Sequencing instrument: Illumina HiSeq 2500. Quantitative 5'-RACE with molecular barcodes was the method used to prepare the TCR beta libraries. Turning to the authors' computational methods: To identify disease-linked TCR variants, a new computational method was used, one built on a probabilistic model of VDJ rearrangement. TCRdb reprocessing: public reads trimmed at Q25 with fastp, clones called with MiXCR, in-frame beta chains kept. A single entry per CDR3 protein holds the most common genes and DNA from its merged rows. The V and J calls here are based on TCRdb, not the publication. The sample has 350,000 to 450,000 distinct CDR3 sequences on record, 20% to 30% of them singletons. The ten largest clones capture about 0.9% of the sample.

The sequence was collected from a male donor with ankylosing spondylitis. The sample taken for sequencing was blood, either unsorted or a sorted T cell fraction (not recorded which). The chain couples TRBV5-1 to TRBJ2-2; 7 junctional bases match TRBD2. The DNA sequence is TGCGCCAGCAGCTTAACTAGCGAGGACACCGGGGAGCCGTTTTTT. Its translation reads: CASSLTSEDTGEPFF.